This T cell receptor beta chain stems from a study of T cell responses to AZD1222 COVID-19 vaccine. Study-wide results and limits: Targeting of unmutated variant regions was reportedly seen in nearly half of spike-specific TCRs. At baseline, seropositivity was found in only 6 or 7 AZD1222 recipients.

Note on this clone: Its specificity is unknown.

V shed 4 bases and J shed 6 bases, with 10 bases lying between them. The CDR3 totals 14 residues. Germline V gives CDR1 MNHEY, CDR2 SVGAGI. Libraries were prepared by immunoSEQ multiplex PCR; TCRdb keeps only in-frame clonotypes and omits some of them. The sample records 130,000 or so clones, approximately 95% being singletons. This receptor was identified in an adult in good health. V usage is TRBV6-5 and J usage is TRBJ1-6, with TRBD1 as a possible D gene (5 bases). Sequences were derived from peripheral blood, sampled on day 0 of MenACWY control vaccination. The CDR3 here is CASSSRRGNSPLHF. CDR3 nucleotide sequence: TGTGCCAGCAGTTCCCGAAGGGGTAATTCACCCCTCCACTTT.